This T cell receptor beta chain was recorded in a study of spatial heterogeneity in lung cancer. Turning to the study itself: Consistent detection of more beta-chain than alpha-chain sequences was observed.

The CDR3 covers 14 residues. The V end lost 1 base, the J end lost 7 bases, and 11 bases lay between the germline ends. Germline V lookup: CDR1 MNHEY, CDR2 SMNVEV (reference sequence). Time point reported: sample taken at primary tumor resection. The input material, whole RNA from tumor, nontumor lung or frozen PBMC, was sequenced unsorted. The cohort: approximately 66 early-stage, untreated non-small cell lung cancer patients. Comment on this clonotype: As yet, its antigen is unknown.

Overall study findings and caveats: Ubiquitous expanded tumor TCRs surfaced in blood more at resection than they did at follow-up.

TCR cDNA molecules each had a unique molecular identifier. TCRdb re-analysed the 5' RACE reads in MiXCR, keeping a single row per CDR3 protein. This sample has 12,000 to 15,000 distinct CDR3 sequences, with 6.5% to 8.5% found just once. The chain carries TRBV27 and TRBJ1-5; tentative D call: TRBD1 (6 bases). The source is a female donor with early-stage non-small cell lung cancer. Sequencing used PBMCs, obtained at surgery. CDR3 amino acids: CASSLWAGDQPQHF. DNA for the CDR3: TGTGCCAGCAGTTTATGGGCAGGGGACCAGCCCCAGCATTTT.